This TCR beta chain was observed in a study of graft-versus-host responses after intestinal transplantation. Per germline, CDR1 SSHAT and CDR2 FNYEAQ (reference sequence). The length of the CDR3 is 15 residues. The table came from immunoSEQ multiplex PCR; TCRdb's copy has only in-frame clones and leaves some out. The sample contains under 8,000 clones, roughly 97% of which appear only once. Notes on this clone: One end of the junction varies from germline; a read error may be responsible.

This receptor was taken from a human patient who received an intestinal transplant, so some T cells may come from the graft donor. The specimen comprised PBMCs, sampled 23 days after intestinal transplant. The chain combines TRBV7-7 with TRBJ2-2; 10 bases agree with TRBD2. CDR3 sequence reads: CASSPSGSETGELFF. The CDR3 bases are TGTGCTAGCAGCCCTAGCGGGAGCGAGACCGGGGAGCTGTTTTTT. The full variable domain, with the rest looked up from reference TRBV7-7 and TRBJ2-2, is GAGVSQSPRYKVTKRGQDVTLRCDPISSHATLYWYQQALGQGPEFLTYFNYEAQPDKSGLPSDRFSAERPEGSISTLTIQRTEQRDSAMYRCASSPSGSETGELFFGEGSRLTVL.